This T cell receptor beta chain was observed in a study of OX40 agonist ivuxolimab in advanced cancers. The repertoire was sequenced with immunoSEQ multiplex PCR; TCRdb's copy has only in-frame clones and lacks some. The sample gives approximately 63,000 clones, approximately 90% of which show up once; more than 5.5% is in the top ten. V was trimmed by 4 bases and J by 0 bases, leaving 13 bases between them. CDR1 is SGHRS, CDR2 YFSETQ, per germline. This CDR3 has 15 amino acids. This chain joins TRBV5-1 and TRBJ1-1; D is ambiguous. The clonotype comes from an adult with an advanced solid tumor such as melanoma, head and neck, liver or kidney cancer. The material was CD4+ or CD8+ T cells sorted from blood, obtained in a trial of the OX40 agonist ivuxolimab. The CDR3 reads CASSPEGTLNTEAFF. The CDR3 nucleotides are TGCGCCAGCAGCCCCGAAGGCACCTTGAACACTGAAGCTTTCTTT.